A single sample gave rise to the 15 T cell receptor beta chains below, sequenced in a study of blood T cell repertoires in COVID-19. Sequencing was performed with immunoSEQ multiplex PCR; in TCRdb, only in-frame clones are kept and a portion is missing. The sample carries some 88,000 clones, 85% to 90% recorded once. The sample was peripheral blood. These receptors came from a man in his sixties with acute or convalescent COVID-19.

This sequence joins TRBV5-8 and TRBJ2-1, with D possibly TRBD2 on 5 matching bases. The germline V gene encodes CDR1 SGHTS and CDR2 YDEGEE. The V and J ends lost 4 bases and 5 bases respectively, with 13 bases between them. The CDR3 is 14 residues long. The CDR3 here is CASSHGLVDNEQFF. The CDR3 DNA is TGTGCCAGCAGCCACGGACTGGTCGACAATGAGCAGTTCTTC. Filled out from reference TRBV5-8 and TRBJ2-1, the complete variable domain reads EAGVTQSPTHLIKTRGQQATLRCSPISGHTSVYWYQQALGLGLQFLLWYDEGEERNRGNFPPRFSGRQFPNYSSELNVNALELEDSALYLCASSHGLVDNEQFFGPGTRLTVL.

This chain links TRBV19 with TRBJ1-5; the match to TRBD1 covers 7 bases. J was trimmed by 4 bases and V by 4 bases; bases with no gene match: 7. Germline V CDR1 and CDR2: LNHDA, SQIVND (reference sequence). The CDR3 contains 15 residues. The CDR3 is CASSNADRVNQPQHF. The CDR3 region has the DNA TGTGCCAGTAGTAACGCAGACAGGGTTAATCAGCCCCAGCATTTT.

The chain employs TRBV19 and TRBJ1-1; the D is unclear. The CDR3 loop spans 11 amino acids. From germline, CDR1 is LNHDA and CDR2 SQIVND (reference sequence). Trimming cost V 4 bases and J 8 bases, with 8 bases left between them. Here the CDR3 reads CASSNSREAFF. In DNA form, the CDR3 reads TGTGCCAGTAGTAACTCCAGGGAAGCTTTCTTT.

The chain couples TRBV6-1 to TRBJ2-7, with D possibly TRBD1 on 5 matching bases. The CDR3 loop spans 18 amino acids. Germline V CDR1 and CDR2: MNHNS, SASEGT. V was shortened by 0 bases and J by 6 bases, with 24 bases between the two germline ends. The CDR3 protein is CASSEAPVSQQVPFEQYF. The CDR3 DNA is TGTGCCAGCAGTGAAGCCCCGGTTTCCCAACAGGTACCATTCGAGCAGTACTTC.

This chain links TRBV12-3 or TRBV12-4 with TRBJ1-6; D is perhaps TRBD1 (5 bases). CDR3 length: 13 residues. V lost 5 bases and J 10 bases, leaving 12 bases between the germline ends. The CDR3: CASSRQGISPLHF. The CDR3, as DNA: TGTGCCAGCAGTCGTCAGGGTATCTCACCCCTCCACTTT.

The chain links TRBV24-1 to TRBJ2-1; no reliable D call. Germline assignment: CDR1 KGHDR and CDR2 SFDVKD. The V end was cut by 3 bases, the J end by 12 bases, with 14 bases between. The CDR3 sequence is 13 residues long. CDR3 bases: TGTGCCACCAGTGATCCGTATGCGACTGGGCAGTTCTTC. Translation gives CATSDPYATGQFF.

The chain couples TRBV7-9 to TRBJ1-6, with 9 bases lining up with TRBD1. Germline V gene lookup returns CDR1 SEHNR and CDR2 FQNEAQ (reference sequence). V shed 3 bases, J shed 4 bases, and the junction held 7 bases outside the gene matches. The CDR3 spans 17 residues. The CDR3 sequence: CASSFGTGRDYNSPLHF. The CDR3, as DNA: TGTGCCAGCAGCTTCGGGACAGGGAGAGATTATAATTCACCCCTCCACTTT.

For the CDR3, the DNA is TGTGCCTGGACAGGGGCAAGCTCCTATAATTCACCCCTCCACTTT. Translated, it gives CAWTGASSYNSPLHF. This chain connects TRBV30 to TRBJ1-6, with D possibly matching TRBD1 (6 bases). This CDR3 region has 15 residues. Trimming stripped 4 bases from V and 0 bases from J, with 10 bases between. The germline V gene encodes CDR1 GTSNPN and CDR2 SVGIG (reference sequence).

J is TRBJ2-3 and V is TRBV5-5, with D unresolved. CDR1 is SGHKS, CDR2 YYEKEE, per germline (reference sequence). Trimming left V 1 base short and J 5 bases short, with 8 bases between. CDR3 length: 13 amino acids. The DNA of the CDR3 is TGTGCCAGCAGCTTGAGTCTAGGAGATACGCAGTATTTT. The encoded protein is CASSLSLGDTQYF.

The rearrangement links TRBV7-9 to TRBJ1-1; D may be TRBD1 (5 bases). This CDR3 has 16 residues. The ends were cut back, 0 bases at V and 2 bases at J, with 13 bases in the middle. Germline V gene data show CDR1 as SEHNR and CDR2 as FQNEAQ (reference sequence). CDR3 DNA sequence: TGTGCCAGCAGCTTAGCGAGCCGGGACTTCAACACTGAAGCTTTCTTT. Its protein product is CASSLASRDFNTEAFF.

V is TRBV6-5 and J is TRBJ2-1, with TRBD1 as a possible D gene (6 bases). Trimming pared 6 bases from V and 8 bases from J, leaving 20 bases between. The CDR3 is made up of 15 amino acids. CDR1 is MNHEY, CDR2 SVGAGI, per germline. The CDR3 bases are TGTGCCAGCAGCCTAACGACCGGCAGGGGCTATGAGCAGTTCTTC. As protein: CASSLTTGRGYEQFF.

The chain employs TRBV2 and TRBJ1-2; 9 bases are shared with TRBD1. Germline CDR1 is SNHLY and CDR2 is FYNNEI. The V gene end was trimmed by 5 bases and the J gene end by 8 bases; junction bases not matched to a gene: 9. The CDR3 covers 14 residues. This chain's CDR3 is CASSLNRGQKGYTF. The DNA of the CDR3 is TGTGCCAGCAGTCTTAACAGGGGGCAGAAAGGCTACACCTTC.

This chain joins TRBV6-5 and TRBJ1-6; D might be TRBD1 (6 bases). The CDR3 is 14 amino acids. Trimming took 7 bases from V and 5 from J, leaving 12 bases between them. Germline V gene sequence: CDR1 MNHEY, CDR2 SVGAGI. The CDR3 region is CASTRDTDNSPLHF. As DNA, the CDR3 is TGTGCCAGCACCCGGGACACCGATAATTCACCCCTCCACTTT.

The J gene is TRBJ1-4, the V gene TRBV30, with D perhaps matching TRBD1 (5 bases). CDR1 and CDR2 (germline): GTSNPN, SVGIG (reference sequence). V was clipped by 0 bases and J by 5 bases, with 13 bases between them. CDR3 length: 15 residues. Written as DNA, the CDR3 is TGTGCCTGGAGTGTAATAGCGGGGGTAAATGAAAAACTGTTTTTT. It is translated as CAWSVIAGVNEKLFF.

The V and J genes are TRBV29-1 and TRBJ2-1, with a weak D call TRBD1 (6 bases). Germline assignment: CDR1 SQVTM and CDR2 ANQGSEA. The CDR3 runs to 12 residues. The germline V and J ends were trimmed by 7 bases and 3 bases, with 10 bases remaining between them. The CDR3 is CSAGDNYNEQFF. As DNA, the CDR3 is TGCAGCGCCGGGGACAACTACAATGAGCAGTTCTTC.